The sequence of this T cell receptor beta chain was determined in a study of blood T cell repertoires in COVID-19. Looking at the study overall: PBMCs, B-cell-depleted T cells, or T cells were the source of the cDNA or gDNA that made up the material.

This clone has only one observation. The CDR3 totals 14 residues. The germline CDR1 and CDR2 sequences are SGHKS and YYEKEE (reference sequence). J was trimmed by 4 bases and V by 2 bases; bases with no gene match: 4. In the original processing: Estimation of nucleated cell counts relied on the amplification of reference gene primers. Using immunoSEQ multiplex PCR, the repertoire was profiled, and TCRdb retains in-frame clones only, with some absent. Clonal size and the V and J genes are those of that table, whereas D and trimming came from the DNA. This table holds about 240,000 clones, about three quarters found once.

The V and J genes are TRBV5-5 and TRBJ2-5; TRBD1 aligns across 8 bases. Material: peripheral blood. The origin of this receptor is a woman older than 75 with acute or convalescent COVID-19. CDR3 coding DNA: TGTGCCAGCAGCTTCCGAGGACAGGGAGAGACCCAGTACTTC. This codes for CASSFRGQGETQYF.